This T cell receptor (beta chain) is drawn from a study of shared clonotypes between healthy human individuals. At the level of the study: Used for every donor were three CD4 naive, three CD4 memory, two CD8 naive and one CD8 memory plate.

CD8 memory pooled CD45RO+ cells and CCR7-negative CD45RA+ TemRA cells. Details on this clone: Its antigen is still unknown.

Clones were sequenced by immunoSEQ multiplex PCR, and TCRdb holds only the in-frame ones, with some missing. The sample consists of over 300,000 clones, roughly 84% of them appearing once. Study-level findings and limits: Clonotype sharing among donors likely depends on sequencing depth. Four donors had roughly 5.2% of their naive CD4 clonotypes in common.

Sequencing used memory CD8+ T cells sorted from blood. The subset was: CD45RO+ cells pooled with CCR7-negative TemRA cells. This TCR was sampled from a man aged 18 to 30 in good health.

DNA of the CDR3: TGCAGCGTTTTCGCCCCCGGGATGGGGAACACCGGGGAGCTGTTTTTT. Residues: CSVFAPGMGNTGELFF. The chain uses TRBV29-1 and TRBJ2-2; a weak D match, TRBD2 (5 bases). This CDR3 contains 16 residues. The V end was cut by 5 bases, the J end by 1 base, with 17 bases between. Per germline, CDR1 SQVTM and CDR2 ANQGSEA.